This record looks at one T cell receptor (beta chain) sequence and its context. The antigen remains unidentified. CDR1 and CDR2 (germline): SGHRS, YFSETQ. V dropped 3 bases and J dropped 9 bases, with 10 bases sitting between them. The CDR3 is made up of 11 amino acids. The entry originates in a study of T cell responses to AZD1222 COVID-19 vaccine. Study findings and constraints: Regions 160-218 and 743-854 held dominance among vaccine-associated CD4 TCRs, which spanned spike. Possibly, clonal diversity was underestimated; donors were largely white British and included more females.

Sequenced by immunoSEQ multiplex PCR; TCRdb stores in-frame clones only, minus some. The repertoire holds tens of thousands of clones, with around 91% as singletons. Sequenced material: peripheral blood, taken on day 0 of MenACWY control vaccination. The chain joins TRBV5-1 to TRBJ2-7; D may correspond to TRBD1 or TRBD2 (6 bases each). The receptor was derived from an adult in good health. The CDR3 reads CASSSQGGQYF. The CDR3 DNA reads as TGCGCCAGCAGCTCACAGGGAGGGCAGTACTTC.